This T cell receptor (beta chain) was observed in a study of cytomegalovirus exposure and HLA in healthy donors. Findings and caveats of the study: Most of the TCR beta V segments (in an earlier analysis) were productive either about 87% or about 30% of the time. TCR beta V- and J-gene trimming was later associated with a missense DCLRE1C variant. Later, an analysis showed that TCR beta chains associated with HLA were more clonally expanded than others that were equally common.

The PCR had 60 Vbeta and 13 Jbeta primers. Profiling relied on immunoSEQ multiplex PCR, and the TCRdb table lists in-frame clones only, not all of them. The table has about 150,000 clones, about 88% seen once. Trimming left V 4 bases short and J 3 bases short, with 9 bases between. Germline V CDR1 and CDR2: LNHDA, SQIVND (reference sequence). The CDR3 totals 13 residues. Turning to this clone: Its antigen is not identified.

Sequencing input: PBMCs. This receptor was obtained from a woman in her late teens or twenties in good health and CMV-seronegative. The V gene is TRBV19, the J gene TRBJ1-1; TRBD1 is a possible D gene (6 bases). CDR3 nucleotide sequence: TGTGCCAGTAGTAGCCAGGGGCACACTGAAGCTTTCTTT. It codes for CASSSQGHTEAFF.